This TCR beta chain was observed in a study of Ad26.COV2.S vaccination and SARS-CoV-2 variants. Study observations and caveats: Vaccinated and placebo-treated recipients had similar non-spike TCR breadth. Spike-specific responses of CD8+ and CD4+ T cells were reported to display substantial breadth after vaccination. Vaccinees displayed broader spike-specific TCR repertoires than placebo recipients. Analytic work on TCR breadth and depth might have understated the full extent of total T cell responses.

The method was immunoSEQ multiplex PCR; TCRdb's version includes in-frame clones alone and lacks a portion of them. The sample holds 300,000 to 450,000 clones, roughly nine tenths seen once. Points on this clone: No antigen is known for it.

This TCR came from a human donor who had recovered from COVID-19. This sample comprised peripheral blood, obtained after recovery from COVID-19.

Written as DNA, the CDR3 is TGTGCCAGCAGCCAAACCAGGAGCTCCTACAATGAGCAGTTCTTC. Translating it yields CASSQTRSSYNEQFF. The chain joins TRBV7-3 to TRBJ2-1, with D hard to call. V lost 5 bases and J 0 bases, leaving 11 bases between the germline ends. From germline, CDR1 is SGHTA and CDR2 FQGTGA. The CDR3 consists of 15 residues.